The rows below give T cell receptor beta chains drawn from one sample of a study of EBV T-cell therapy then PD-1 blockade in nasopharyngeal carcinoma. Assay used: immunoSEQ multiplex PCR; TCRdb lists only in-frame clones, some missing. The sample holds 25,000 or so clones; 75% to 90% are singletons and the top ten take about 27%. These receptors lack a known antigen. The starting material was CD8+ T cells from blood, obtained at day 61 from a patient whose treatment included autologous EBV-specific T cells and nivolumab. These receptors came from a man aged 35-49 years with nasopharyngeal carcinoma. Both conserved end residues are part of each CDR3. The order of the fields is V gene, D gene, J gene, clone size, CDR3 protein, CDR3 DNA. D genes are given only for firm matches. Only some rows state a clone size, as once, few, many or a class for expanded clones.

V gene: TRBV28
D gene: NA
J gene: TRBJ1-1
clone size: NA
CDR3 protein: CASSLFRRANTEAFF
CDR3 DNA: TGTGCCAGCAGTTTATTCCGCAGGGCGAACACTGAAGCTTTCTTT

V gene: TRBV3-1/TRBV3-2
D gene: TRBD2
J gene: TRBJ2-1
clone size: NA
CDR3 protein: CASSQGSGVPYNEQFF
CDR3 DNA: TGTGCCAGCAGCCAAGGAAGCGGGGTCCCCTACAATGAGCAGTTCTTC

V gene: TRBV5-1
D gene: TRBD1
J gene: TRBJ2-1
clone size: NA
CDR3 protein: CASSFRQGSRNEQFF
CDR3 DNA: TGCGCCAGCAGCTTCCGACAGGGGTCGAGGAATGAGCAGTTCTTC

V gene: TRBV12-2
D gene: NA
J gene: TRBJ2-1
clone size: NA
CDR3 protein: CASRSTGYNEQFF
CDR3 DNA: TGTGCAAGTCGCTCGACAGGTTACAATGAGCAGTTCTTC

V gene: TRBV6-5
D gene: NA
J gene: TRBJ2-1
clone size: NA
CDR3 protein: CASSKMDYNEQFF
CDR3 DNA: TGTGCCAGCAGCAAAATGGATTACAATGAGCAGTTCTTC

V gene: TRBV19
D gene: TRBD1
J gene: TRBJ2-7
clone size: NA
CDR3 protein: CASSTSADRHQYF
CDR3 DNA: TGTGCCAGTAGTACTTCCGCGGACAGGCACCAGTACTTC

V gene: TRBV6-6
D gene: NA
J gene: TRBJ2-3
clone size: NA
CDR3 protein: CASSWDSTDTQYF
CDR3 DNA: TGTGCCAGCAGTTGGGACAGCACAGATACGCAGTATTTT

V gene: TRBV11-3
D gene: NA
J gene: TRBJ2-5
clone size: few
CDR3 protein: CASSPLVRAGETQYF
CDR3 DNA: TGTGCCAGCAGCCCATTGGTGAGGGCGGGGGAGACCCAGTACTTC

V gene: TRBV6-5
D gene: NA
J gene: TRBJ2-3
clone size: NA
CDR3 protein: CASSYGISDTQYF
CDR3 DNA: TGTGCCAGCAGTTATGGGATCTCAGATACGCAGTATTTT

V gene: TRBV5-6
D gene: NA
J gene: TRBJ2-5
clone size: NA
CDR3 protein: CASSFFPMKTQYF
CDR3 DNA: TGTGCCAGCAGCTTTTTTCCTATGAAGACCCAGTACTTC

V gene: TRBV7-6
D gene: TRBD2
J gene: TRBJ2-1
clone size: few
CDR3 protein: CASSLATGLAESSYNEQFF
CDR3 DNA: TGTGCCAGCAGCTTAGCTACTGGACTAGCGGAGAGCTCCTACAATGAGCAGTTCTTC

V gene: TRBV4-3
D gene: NA
J gene: TRBJ1-2
clone size: NA
CDR3 protein: CASSPAGTVYGYTF
CDR3 DNA: TGCGCCAGCAGCCCGGCCGGGACGGTCTATGGCTACACCTTC

V gene: TRBV4-2
D gene: NA
J gene: TRBJ1-4
clone size: NA
CDR3 protein: CASSQEGLRRATNEKLFF
CDR3 DNA: TGTGCCAGCAGCCAAGAAGGGCTCAGGCGAGCAACTAATGAAAAACTGTTTTTT

V gene: TRBV12-3/TRBV12-4
D gene: NA
J gene: TRBJ2-7
clone size: NA
CDR3 protein: CASSSSPPWQDF
CDR3 DNA: TGTGCCAGCAGTTCGTCCCCTCCGTGGCAGGATTTC

V gene: TRBV28
D gene: TRBD1
J gene: TRBJ1-2
clone size: NA
CDR3 protein: CASTTDRGSGLTDYGYTF
CDR3 DNA: TGTGCCAGCACCACGGACAGGGGTTCGGGACTTACTGACTATGGCTACACCTTC

V gene: TRBV29-1
D gene: NA
J gene: TRBJ2-7
clone size: NA
CDR3 protein: CSVEGGVSYEQYF
CDR3 DNA: TGCAGCGTTGAAGGGGGGGTCTCCTACGAGCAGTACTTC

V gene: TRBV27
D gene: NA
J gene: TRBJ2-3
clone size: NA
CDR3 protein: CASSLSGGGTDTQYF
CDR3 DNA: TGTGCCAGCAGTTTATCGGGGGGAGGCACAGATACGCAGTATTTT

V gene: TRBV19
D gene: NA
J gene: TRBJ1-2
clone size: NA
CDR3 protein: CASSSPRTADYGYTF
CDR3 DNA: TGTGCCAGTAGTAGCCCCCGAACAGCGGATTATGGCTACACCTTC

V gene: TRBV27
D gene: NA
J gene: TRBJ1-5
clone size: NA
CDR3 protein: CASSWDLNQPQHF
CDR3 DNA: TGTGCCAGCAGTTGGGACCTCAATCAGCCCCAGCATTTT

V gene: TRBV5-4
D gene: NA
J gene: TRBJ2-2
clone size: NA
CDR3 protein: CASSFPGTGELFF
CDR3 DNA: TGTGCCAGCAGCTTCCCCGGCACCGGGGAGCTGTTTTTT

V gene: TRBV29-1
D gene: NA
J gene: TRBJ2-3
clone size: NA
CDR3 protein: CSVEYGTPQDHTDTQYF
CDR3 DNA: TGCAGCGTTGAATACGGGACTCCACAAGACCACACAGATACGCAGTATTTT

V gene: TRBV19
D gene: NA
J gene: TRBJ2-3
clone size: NA
CDR3 protein: CASSIAATTDTQYF
CDR3 DNA: TGTGCCAGTAGTATAGCGGCGACCACAGATACGCAGTATTTT

V gene: TRBV9
D gene: NA
J gene: TRBJ1-6
clone size: NA
CDR3 protein: CASSVSGANSPLHF
CDR3 DNA: TGTGCCAGCAGCGTATCAGGGGCTAATTCACCCCTCCACTTT

V gene: TRBV24-1
D gene: TRBD1
J gene: TRBJ2-1
clone size: NA
CDR3 protein: CATSTLDRSTYNEQFF
CDR3 DNA: TGTGCCACCAGTACCCTGGACAGGAGTACCTACAATGAGCAGTTCTTC

V gene: TRBV24-1
D gene: TRBD1
J gene: TRBJ1-5
clone size: NA
CDR3 protein: CATRQGAGSQPQHF
CDR3 DNA: TGTGCCACCAGGCAGGGGGCTGGTTCACAGCCCCAGCATTTT

V gene: TRBV4-1
D gene: TRBD1
J gene: TRBJ1-6
clone size: NA
CDR3 protein: CASSPDRGKGNSPLHF
CDR3 DNA: TGCGCCAGCAGCCCGGACAGGGGGAAAGGTAATTCACCCCTCCACTTT

V gene: TRBV29-1
D gene: NA
J gene: TRBJ1-1
clone size: NA
CDR3 protein: CSVEDPFSRGAFF
CDR3 DNA: TGCAGCGTTGAAGATCCCTTTAGCCGTGGAGCTTTCTTT

V gene: TRBV4-3
D gene: NA
J gene: TRBJ2-2
clone size: NA
CDR3 protein: CASSQAAFRDPGGELFF
CDR3 DNA: TGCGCCAGCAGCCAAGCAGCTTTCAGGGATCCCGGCGGGGAGCTGTTTTTT

V gene: TRBV6-5
D gene: NA
J gene: TRBJ1-1
clone size: NA
CDR3 protein: CASSYTSTVLNTEAFF
CDR3 DNA: TGTGCCAGCAGTTACACCTCAACAGTACTGAACACTGAAGCTTTCTTT

V gene: TRBV9
D gene: NA
J gene: TRBJ2-7
clone size: NA
CDR3 protein: CASSGRAESRIHEQYF
CDR3 DNA: TGTGCCAGCAGCGGAAGGGCGGAGTCTAGGATCCACGAGCAGTACTTC

V gene: TRBV27
D gene: TRBD1
J gene: TRBJ1-2
clone size: NA
CDR3 protein: CASFDRGLGYTF
CDR3 DNA: TGTGCCAGTTTCGACAGGGGGCTTGGCTACACCTTC

V gene: TRBV6-5
D gene: NA
J gene: TRBJ1-2
clone size: NA
CDR3 protein: CASSHYSRDGYTF
CDR3 DNA: TGTGCCAGCAGTCACTACTCGAGGGATGGCTACACCTTC

V gene: TRBV9
D gene: NA
J gene: TRBJ2-1
clone size: NA
CDR3 protein: CASSGGEGTYNEQFF
CDR3 DNA: TGTGCCAGCAGCGGGGGAGAGGGAACCTACAATGAGCAGTTCTTC

V gene: TRBV6-5
D gene: NA
J gene: TRBJ2-1
clone size: NA
CDR3 protein: CASSLSRSSYNEQFF
CDR3 DNA: TGTGCCAGCAGTTTAAGCCGGAGCTCCTACAATGAGCAGTTCTTC

V gene: TRBV4-3
D gene: NA
J gene: TRBJ2-2
clone size: NA
CDR3 protein: CASSQDRGSAGELFF
CDR3 DNA: TGCGCCAGCAGCCAAGATCGAGGGTCAGCCGGGGAGCTGTTTTTT

V gene: TRBV27
D gene: NA
J gene: TRBJ2-2
clone size: NA
CDR3 protein: CASSFILGLDGELFF
CDR3 DNA: TGTGCCAGCAGTTTTATCCTAGGCCTTGACGGGGAGCTGTTTTTT

V gene: TRBV12-3/TRBV12-4
D gene: TRBD2
J gene: TRBJ2-7
clone size: NA
CDR3 protein: CASSTRGAYEQYF
CDR3 DNA: TGTGCCAGCAGCACGCGGGGGGCCTACGAGCAGTACTTC

V gene: TRBV4-1
D gene: NA
J gene: TRBJ1-1
clone size: NA
CDR3 protein: CASSDSRGNTEAFF
CDR3 DNA: TGCGCCAGCAGCGACAGCCGGGGCAATACTGAAGCTTTCTTT

V gene: TRBV15
D gene: NA
J gene: TRBJ2-7
clone size: few
CDR3 protein: CATSSVFSVYEQYF
CDR3 DNA: TGTGCCACCAGCAGCGTTTTTAGTGTCTACGAGCAGTACTTC

V gene: TRBV7-8
D gene: NA
J gene: TRBJ1-2
clone size: NA
CDR3 protein: CASSFNRGSNYGYTF
CDR3 DNA: TGTGCCAGCAGCTTCAATAGGGGTTCTAACTATGGCTACACCTTC

V gene: TRBV19
D gene: NA
J gene: TRBJ1-5
clone size: few
CDR3 protein: CAGGEVDGSNQPQHF
CDR3 DNA: TGTGCCGGCGGCGAAGTGGATGGGAGCAATCAGCCCCAGCATTTT